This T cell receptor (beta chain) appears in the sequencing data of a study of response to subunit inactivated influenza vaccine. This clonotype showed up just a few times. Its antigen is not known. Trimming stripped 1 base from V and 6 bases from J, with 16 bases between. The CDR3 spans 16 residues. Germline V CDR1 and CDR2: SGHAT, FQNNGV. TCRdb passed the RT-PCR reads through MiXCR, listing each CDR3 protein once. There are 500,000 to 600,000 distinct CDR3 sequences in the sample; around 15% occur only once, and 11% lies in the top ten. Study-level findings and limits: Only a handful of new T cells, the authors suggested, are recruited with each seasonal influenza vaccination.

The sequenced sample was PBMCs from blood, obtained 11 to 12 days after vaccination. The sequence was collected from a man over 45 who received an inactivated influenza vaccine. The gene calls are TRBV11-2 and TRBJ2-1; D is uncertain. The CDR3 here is CASSLAPEFPRNEQFF. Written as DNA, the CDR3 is TGTGCCAGCAGCTTAGCTCCAGAGTTCCCTCGCAATGAGCAGTTCTTC. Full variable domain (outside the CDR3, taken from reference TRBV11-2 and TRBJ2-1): EAGVAQSPRYKIIEKRQSVAFWCNPISGHATLYWYQQILGQGPKLLIQFQNNGVVDDSQLPKDRFSAERLKGVDSTLKIQPAKLEDSAVYLCASSLAPEFPRNEQFFGPGTRLTVL.